One sample yielded the 24 T cell receptor beta chains listed below, sequenced in a study of T cells in Graves' hyperthyroidism and ophthalmopathy. RNA transcripts provided the source from which TCR beta CDR3 regions were amplified. A set of HTBI primers served as the primers for a first-round RT-PCR of the TCR CDR3. TCRdb called the multiplex PCR reads again in MiXCR, with one record for every CDR3 protein. The table records about 640,000 distinct CDR3 sequences, around 21% of them present only once. The material sequenced was blood. The receptors originated from a man aged 25-45 years with Graves' ophthalmopathy.

The chain links TRBV6-2 or TRBV6-3 to TRBJ1-1, with 8 bases lining up with TRBD1. The CDR3 has 14 residues. Germline values: CDR1 MNHEY, CDR2 SVGEGT. J lost 5 bases, V lost 6 bases, and 8 bases had no gene match. The CDR3 loop is CASRSTGGRTEAFF. The DNA for the CDR3 is TGTGCCAGCAGGTCTACAGGGGGACGAACTGAAGCTTTCTTT.

V and J are TRBV7-8 and TRBJ2-6; the D gene is possibly TRBD1 (5 bases). The V and J ends lost 5 bases and 0 bases respectively, with 26 bases between them. Germline lookup yields CDR1 SGHVS and CDR2 FQNEAQ. This CDR3 spans 21 amino acids. DNA for the CDR3: TGTGCCAGCAGCCGAGGTGGGGCAGCCGGTTTATTCAGCTCTGGGGCCAACGTCCTGACTTTC. Protein sequence: CASSRGGAAGLFSSGANVLTF.

This clonotype was detected many times. The chain uses TRBV11-3 and TRBJ2-1, with D uncertain. The length of the CDR3 is 15 residues. Trimming cost V 1 base and J 7 bases, with 14 bases left between them. CDR1 and CDR2 from the germline V gene are SGHNT and YENEEA. The CDR3 protein is CASSLGAGRANEQFF. The DNA of the CDR3 is TGTGCCAGCAGCTTAGGTGCAGGAAGGGCAAATGAGCAGTTCTTC.

The genes are TRBV30 and TRBJ2-1; maybe TRBD2 (5 bases). The V and J ends lost 6 bases and 2 bases respectively, with 8 bases between them. This CDR3 contains 12 residues. Germline V lookup: CDR1 GTSNPN, CDR2 SVGIG (reference sequence). CDR3 nucleotide sequence: TGTGCCTGTACGGGAACCTACAATGAGCAGTTCTTC. Protein product: CACTGTYNEQFF. Supplemented by reference TRBV30 and TRBJ2-1, the full variable domain reads SQTIHQWPATLVQPVGSPLSLECTVEGTSNPNLYWYRQAAGRGLQLLFYSVGIGQISSEVPQNLSASRPQDRQFILSSKKLLLSDSGFYLCACTGTYNEQFFGPGTRLTVL.

The rearrangement uses TRBV9 and TRBJ2-7; 8 bases align to TRBD1. V trimming: 3 bases; J trimming: 4 bases; junction bases outside the gene matches: 6. This CDR3 contains 14 residues. Germline CDR1 is SGDLS and CDR2 is YYNGEE. CDR3 coding DNA: TGTGCCAGCAGCGAGACAGGGGAAGTTTACGAGCAGTACTTC. Translated: CASSETGEVYEQYF.

This clonotype was seen repeatedly, ten times or more. The V call is TRBV2, the J call TRBJ2-3; 9 positions agree with TRBD1. The length of the CDR3 is 14 residues. CDR1 and CDR2 from the germline V gene are SNHLY and FYNNEI. The V gene end was trimmed by 9 bases and the J gene end by 5 bases; junction bases not matched to a gene: 9. This CDR3 reads CASTQDRGGDTQYF. The CDR3 coding sequence is TGTGCCAGTACCCAGGACAGGGGAGGAGATACGCAGTATTTT.

As for this clonotype: One end of the junction varies from germline; a read error may be responsible. The V and J genes are TRBV6-1 and TRBJ1-5; D may be TRBD1 (5 bases). The CDR3 runs to 14 residues. Germline-derived CDR1 and CDR2 are MNHNS and SASEGT. CDR3 region: CASMGELSNQPQLF. The CDR3 DNA reads TGTGCCAGCATGGGGGAACTTAGCAATCAGCCCCAGCTTTTT.

This clonotype has ten or more counts. The genes are TRBV28 and TRBJ1-4; D is possibly TRBD1 (6 bases). Germline V gives CDR1 MDHEN, CDR2 SYDVKM. V lost 3 bases and J 7 bases, leaving 15 bases between the germline ends. The CDR3 runs 15 residues. For the CDR3, the DNA is TGTGCCAGCAGTTTCCTCCGGGAGGGGGGTGAAAAACTGTTTTTT. Translated, it gives CASSFLREGGEKLFF.

This chain connects TRBV20-1 to TRBJ1-4; 9 nucleotides align to TRBD1. Germline assignment: CDR1 DFQATT and CDR2 SNEGSKA (reference sequence). V shed 2 bases and J 12 bases; nucleotides not matched to a gene: 13. The CDR3 extends over 15 amino acids. The CDR3 protein is CSARMTGQGWVELFF. CDR3 DNA: TGCAGTGCTAGAATGACGGGACAGGGCTGGGTCGAACTGTTTTTT.

Ten or more counts support this clonotype. V and J are TRBV11-2 and TRBJ1-2, with a possible D match to TRBD1 (6 bases). Trimming removed 2 bases at V and 2 bases at J, with 12 bases between. CDR3 length equals 15 residues. Germline loops: CDR1 SGHAT, CDR2 FQNNGV. CDR3 DNA sequence: TGTGCCAGCAGCTTATTTAACAGGGACAACTATGGCTACACCTTC. This encodes CASSLFNRDNYGYTF.

This clonotype has ten or more counts. Here the CDR3 reads CASSLGTGTYSGNTIYF. CDR3 nucleotide sequence: TGTGCCAGCAGCCTGGGGACAGGGACTTACTCTGGAAACACCATATATTTT. The chain combines TRBV11-2 with TRBJ1-3, with 9 nucleotides matching TRBD1. V dropped 5 bases and J dropped 0; count of bases not matched to a gene: 8. This CDR3 is built from 17 residues. The germline CDR1 and CDR2 sequences are SGHAT and FQNNGV.

The chain joins TRBV27 to TRBJ1-1; TRBD1 matches 8 bases. V trimming: 5 bases; J trimming: 1 base; junction bases outside the gene matches: 9. This CDR3 has 16 amino acids. The germline V gene encodes CDR1 MNHEY and CDR2 SMNVEV (reference sequence). The CDR3 DNA reads TGTGCCAGCAGTCTAAACTGGGACAGGAGGAACACTGAAGCTTTCTTT. Translated, it gives CASSLNWDRRNTEAFF.

This clonotype appeared many times. This chain joins TRBV11-2 and TRBJ1-2; 9 bases map to TRBD1. The CDR3 loop spans 15 amino acids. J gave up 2 bases and V 5 bases, and 6 bases lay outside the gene matches. The germline V gene has CDR1 SGHAT and CDR2 FQNNGV. The DNA of the CDR3 is TGTGCCAGCAGCGCATCCGGGACAGGGAACTATGGCTACACCTTC. This sequence encodes CASSASGTGNYGYTF.

This clonotype has a single count. The chain couples TRBV27 to TRBJ1-4; 7 nucleotides align to TRBD1. CDR3 size: 15 residues. After removal of 0 bases from V and 7 bases from J, the junction contained 5 bases not matched to a gene. Germline CDR1 reads MNHEY; CDR2 reads SMNVEV (reference sequence). CDR3 sequence: CASSLSGGEAEKLFF. The CDR3 nucleotides read TGTGCCAGCAGTTTATCAGGGGGCGAGGCTGAAAAACTGTTTTTT.

This rearrangement joins TRBV7-9 to TRBJ2-1; perhaps TRBD2 as D (5 bases). Germline CDR1 and CDR2: SEHNR and FQNEAQ (reference sequence). Trimming stripped 1 base from V and 9 bases from J, with 13 bases between. The length of the CDR3 is 14 residues. The CDR3 DNA is TGTGCCAGCAGCTTAGGACTCCAAGGGAGTGAGCAGTTCTTC. Its translation: CASSLGLQGSEQFF.

The chain links TRBV7-9 to TRBJ2-2; 12 bases match TRBD2. Per germline, CDR1 SEHNR and CDR2 FQNEAQ (reference sequence). Losses at the gene ends were 5 bases for V and 4 bases for J; bases not matched to a gene: 11. CDR3 length: 18 residues. CDR3 region: CASSPKTSGRMGTGELFF. CDR3 nucleotide sequence: TGTGCCAGCAGCCCAAAGACTAGCGGGAGAATGGGCACCGGGGAGCTGTTTTTT.

As concerns this clonotype: Mismatch with germline at one junction end may stem from a read error. The DNA for the CDR3 is TGTGTCAGCAGTTACGCGGGAGTAGCGTACGAGCAGTACTTC. The encoded protein is CVSSYAGVAYEQYF. The V gene is TRBV6-2 or TRBV6-3, the J gene TRBJ2-7; 7 nucleotides align to TRBD2. The germline V gene has CDR1 MNHEY and CDR2 SVGEGT. CDR3 length equals 14 residues.

This clonotype was detected a few times. The chain is built from TRBV6-1 and TRBJ2-3, with D tentatively TRBD1 or TRBD2 (6 bases each). The V end was cut by 5 bases, the J end by 6 bases, with 21 bases between. The CDR3 covers 16 residues. Per the germline V gene, CDR1 is MNHNS and CDR2 is SASEGT. The CDR3, as DNA: TGTGCCAGCAGTCTGACCTCCACGGGGGCACACGATACGCAGTATTTT. Encoded protein: CASSLTSTGAHDTQYF.

This sequence joins TRBV19 and TRBJ2-6, with D maybe TRBD2 (6 bases). The V end lost 6 bases, the J end lost 0 bases, and 12 bases lay between the germline ends. The CDR3 extends over 16 amino acids. Germline V gene sequence: CDR1 LNHDA, CDR2 SQIVND (reference sequence). Here the CDR3 DNA reads TGTGCCAGTAGCCAGGGACTCCTCTCTGGGGCCAACGTCCTGACTTTC. It encodes CASSQGLLSGANVLTF.

The chain employs TRBV18 and TRBJ1-6; 7 positions agree with TRBD1. V was clipped by 2 bases and J by 7 bases; unmatched bases: 8. The CDR3 loop spans 16 amino acids. Germline V gene data show CDR1 as KGHSH and CDR2 as LQKENI. The CDR3 bases are TGTGCCAGCTCACCAGGATTACAGGGGACGAATTCACCCCTCCACTTT. Encoded protein: CASSPGLQGTNSPLHF.

The rearrangement uses TRBV4-2 and TRBJ2-5; TRBD2 aligns across 7 bases. CDR3 length: 16 residues. Germline V gene lookup returns CDR1 LGHNA and CDR2 YNFKEQ. The J segment lost 2 bases and the V segment lost 1 base, leaving 7 bases of the junction unmatched. For the CDR3, the DNA is TGTGCCAGCAGCCAAGCGGCTAGCGGAATTCAAGAGACCCAGTACTTC. The encoded protein is CASSQAASGIQETQYF.

The chain couples TRBV28 to TRBJ1-3, with 7 bases lining up with TRBD1. After removal of 7 bases from V and 2 bases from J, the junction contained 8 bases not matched to a gene. The germline V gene has CDR1 MDHEN and CDR2 SYDVKM. The CDR3 length is 15 residues. CDR3 loop: CASIEDTGAGNTIYF. CDR3 sequence (DNA): TGTGCCAGCATCGAAGATACAGGGGCTGGAAACACCATATATTTT. The full variable domain, in which reference TRBV28 and TRBJ1-3 provide the parts outside the CDR3, is DVKVTQSSRYLVKRTGEKVFLECVQDMDHENMFWYRQDPGLGLRLIYFSYDVKMKEKGDIPEGYSVSREKKERFSLILESASTNQTSMYLCASIEDTGAGNTIYFGEGSWLTVV.

V gene TRBV10-3 combines with J gene TRBJ2-7; 7 nucleotides align to TRBD1. Looked up from germline, CDR1 is ENHRY and CDR2 is SYGVKD. The CDR3 consists of 14 residues. The J segment lost 0 bases and the V segment lost 7 bases, leaving 6 bases of the junction unmatched. CDR3 region: CAIKGTVSSYEQYF. CDR3 DNA sequence: TGTGCCATCAAGGGGACAGTTAGCTCCTACGAGCAGTACTTC.

The CDR3 region is CASSLTSGNYGYTF. The CDR3 coding sequence is TGTGCCAGCAGCTTAACTTCGGGGAACTATGGCTACACCTTC. The chain recombines TRBV7-3 with TRBJ1-2; D uncertain. Germline V gene lookup returns CDR1 SGHTA and CDR2 FQGTGA. CDR3 length: 14 residues. Trimming stripped 0 bases from V and 2 bases from J, with 7 bases between.